This passage covers 17 T cell receptor beta chains from one sample sequenced in a study of human T cells and chemical hapten exposure. As for time point: patch test 2, 6 weeks after DPC sensitization. Treatment of the sample: therapeutic diphenylcyclopropenone sensitization with weekly scalp DPC. A single record per CDR3 protein comes from TCRdb applying MiXCR to the RACE reads. The sample holds some 79,000 distinct CDR3 sequences, over 9.5% seen once. This material consisted of whole blood, taken in connection with sensitization to the hapten diphenylcyclopropenone (DPC). The source of these receptors is a woman between 50 and 59 years old with alopecia areata. Some clones in this sample may be carry-over from other donors' samples.

This clonotype came up many times. V and J are TRBV11-2 and TRBJ2-2; D is possibly TRBD2 (5 bases). The CDR3 totals 13 residues. Between the trimmed V and J ends, which lost 5 bases and 5 bases, there was a span of 9 bases. Germline V gives CDR1 SGHAT, CDR2 FQNNGV. The CDR3 reads CASSIRGTGELFF. CDR3 coding DNA: TGTGCCAGCAGCATTAGAGGGACCGGGGAGCTGTTTTTT.

This clonotype was seen a few times. This chain connects TRBV27 to TRBJ1-5; D might be TRBD1 (5 bases). V was shortened by 3 bases and J by 3 bases, with 6 bases between the two germline ends. Germline V gene sequence: CDR1 MNHEY, CDR2 SMNVEV (reference sequence). CDR3 length equals 13 residues. This CDR3 reads CASSLTDNQPQHF. The CDR3 DNA sequence: TGTGCCAGCAGTTTGACAGACAATCAGCCCCAGCATTTT.

This clonotype was picked up many times. The rearrangement uses TRBV12-3 or TRBV12-4 and TRBJ2-6; D gene unclear. V shed 8 bases and J shed 2 bases, with 7 bases lying between them. This CDR3 is built from 13 residues. Written as DNA, the CDR3 is TGTGCCAGCTTCCGGGCTGGGGCCAACGTCCTGACTTTC. The encoded protein is CASFRAGANVLTF.

This clonotype was observed at least ten times. This sequence joins TRBV2 and TRBJ2-1; D is perhaps TRBD2 (6 bases). Germline assignment: CDR1 SNHLY and CDR2 FYNNEI. The CDR3 sequence is 17 residues long. V was shortened by 5 bases and J by 8 bases, with 25 bases between the two germline ends. The CDR3 DNA follows: TGTGCCAGCAGTACCCTATCACCGGGACCGCGGGGCGATGAGCAGTTCTTC. Translating it yields CASSTLSPGPRGDEQFF.

The chain carries TRBV27 and TRBJ2-3; a possible D gene is TRBD2 (6 bases). The V gene's germline CDR1 is MNHEY and CDR2 SMNVEV (reference sequence). Trimming left V 3 bases short and J 3 bases short, with 10 bases between. The CDR3 is made up of 14 amino acids. CDR3 loop: CASSFGGATDTQYF. CDR3 DNA: TGTGCCAGCAGTTTCGGGGGAGCAACAGATACGCAGTATTTT.

V is TRBV18 and J is TRBJ2-4, with 10 bases fitting TRBD1. This CDR3 has 12 amino acids. Trimming at V came to 3 bases and at J to 10 bases, leaving 0 bases not matched to a gene. Germline V lookup: CDR1 KGHSH, CDR2 LQKENI. Here the CDR3 DNA reads TGTGCCAGCTCACCGGACAGGGGGATTCAGTACTTC. It yields the protein CASSPDRGIQYF. Looking up the rest from reference TRBV18 and TRBJ2-4 gives the full variable domain: NAGVMQNPRHLVRRRGQEARLRCSPMKGHSHVYWYRQLPEEGLKFMVYLQKENIIDESGMPKERFSAEFPKEGPSILRIQQVVRGDSAAYFCASSPDRGIQYFGAGTRLSVL.

This clonotype was counted ten times or more. The chain has TRBV5-4 and TRBJ2-2; D gene ambiguous. V lost 4 bases and J 0 bases, leaving 4 bases between the germline ends. Germline lookup yields CDR1 SGHNT and CDR2 YYREEE (reference sequence). This CDR3 has 13 amino acids. CDR3 sequence (DNA): TGTGCCAGCAGCAACCCGAACACCGGGGAGCTGTTTTTT. Translation gives CASSNPNTGELFF.

This clonotype was counted only a few times. V and J are TRBV30 and TRBJ2-2; tentatively, D is TRBD1 (6 bases). Trimming left V 2 bases short and J 6 bases short, with 16 bases between. Germline CDR1 reads GTSNPN; CDR2 reads SVGIG (reference sequence). The CDR3 runs to 15 residues. The CDR3 coding sequence is TGTGCCTGGAGTCGGCGATTAAAGGGGGCCGGGGAGCTGTTTTTT. Its translation is CAWSRRLKGAGELFF.

The gene calls are TRBV6-6 and TRBJ1-5; D is unclear. The CDR3 runs 13 residues. Germline CDR1 and CDR2: MNHNY and SVGAGI (reference sequence). V dropped 6 bases and J dropped 5 bases, with 11 bases sitting between them. Written as DNA, the CDR3 is TGTGCCAGCAGATACGCAGCATATCAGCCCCAGCATTTT. Encoded protein: CASRYAAYQPQHF.

This clonotype was observed many times. The chain carries TRBV7-9 and TRBJ2-5; maybe TRBD2 (5 bases). Germline V lookup: CDR1 SEHNR, CDR2 FQNEAQ (reference sequence). The CDR3 has 14 amino acids. Trimming shortened V by 5 bases and J by 4 bases, and 14 bases separated the two germline ends. The CDR3 bases are TGTGCCAGCAGCCCGGGGTTTGGCTCAGAGACCCAGTACTTC. Translated: CASSPGFGSETQYF.

This clonotype has more than one count but fewer than ten. This rearrangement joins TRBV20-1 to TRBJ2-1; weak D call: TRBD1 (5 bases). CDR3 length: 15 amino acids. Trimming removed 0 bases at V and 10 bases at J, with 19 bases between. Germline CDR1 and CDR2: DFQATT and SNEGSKA (reference sequence). CDR3 amino acids: CSARDQDTWTDEQFF. The CDR3 nucleotides are TGCAGTGCTAGAGATCAGGACACTTGGACGGACGAGCAGTTCTTC.

V gene TRBV11-2 combines with J gene TRBJ2-1; D not certain. This CDR3 has 15 amino acids. Germline V gene data show CDR1 as SGHAT and CDR2 as FQNNGV. V was clipped by 1 base and J by 3 bases, with 10 bases between them. For the CDR3, the DNA is TGTGCCAGCAGCTTAGGAGCATCACACTACAATGAGCAGTTCTTC. Encoded protein: CASSLGASHYNEQFF.

This clonotype was recorded a few times. V and J are TRBV12-3 or TRBV12-4 and TRBJ1-6, with a possible D match to TRBD1 (6 bases). This CDR3 contains 17 residues. The V gene lost 2 bases and the J gene lost 0 bases, with 11 bases spanning the gap. This chain's CDR3 is CASSLMGASSYNSPLHF. The CDR3 DNA sequence: TGTGCCAGCAGTTTAATGGGGGCAAGCTCCTATAATTCACCCCTCCACTTT.

V usage is TRBV5-1 and J usage is TRBJ2-1; 14 bases are a match to TRBD2. Trimming at V came to 4 bases and at J to 10 bases, leaving 13 bases not matched to a gene. Germline V CDR1 and CDR2: SGHRS, YFSETQ. The CDR3 sequence is 17 residues long. CDR3 sequence (DNA): TGCGCCAGCAGCCCCGGACTAGCGGGAGGAGTCCCGAGGGAGCAGTTCTTC. This gives the protein CASSPGLAGGVPREQFF.

There are many counts of this clonotype. The chain employs TRBV21-1 and TRBJ2-1; the listed D gene, TRBD1, was not tested against the DNA. TRBV21-1 represents a pseudogene. The CDR3 is made up of 13 amino acids. The CDR3 loop is CASSPDSPCEQFF. In DNA, the CDR3 is TGTGCCAGCAGTCCCGACAGCCCTTGCGAGCAGTTCTTC.

The chain recombines TRBV29-1 with TRBJ1-2, with 7 bases identical to TRBD1. J gave up 0 bases and V 6 bases, and 7 bases lay outside the gene matches. This CDR3 region has 14 residues. Per germline, CDR1 SQVTM and CDR2 ANQGSEA. CDR3 in amino acids: CSVIGTDSNYGYTF. DNA of the CDR3: TGCAGCGTAATCGGGACAGATTCTAACTATGGCTACACCTTC.

The CDR3 region has the DNA TGTGCCAGCAGTTTGTATCAATCCCAGGGGTCCGAGCAGTACTTC. Protein product: CASSLYQSQGSEQYF. The J gene is TRBJ2-7, the V gene TRBV27; D perhaps matches TRBD1 (6 bases). V lost 3 bases, J lost 6 bases, and 18 bases lay in between. The CDR3 has 15 amino acids. Germline CDR1 MNHEY, CDR2 SMNVEV (reference sequence).